A selection of T cell receptor beta chains follows, all from one sample in a study of cytomegalovirus exposure and HLA in healthy donors. Produced via immunoSEQ multiplex PCR; TCRdb's table is partial and in-frame only. The sample contains around 150,000 clones, 70% to 85% of which appear only once. The sequenced sample was PBMCs. These receptors came from a man aged 25 to 40 in good health and CMV-seropositive. Both conserved end residues are part of each CDR3. The D gene is left open where the match is weak. Clone sizes are given selectively: once, few, many, or a class where the clone is expanded.

J	D	size	V	DNA	CDR3
TRBJ2-7	-	-	TRBV11-2	TGTGCCAGCAGCCCTGGGGGGGGCAAGGGCCTTTACGAGCAGTACTTC	CASSPGGGKGLYEQYF
TRBJ2-3	-	-	TRBV7-3	TGTGCCAGCAGCCCCGGACAAGTTGAAGATACGCAGTATTTT	CASSPGQVEDTQYF
TRBJ2-3	-	-	TRBV7-9	TGTGCCAGCAGCTTGGCGGTGACAGATACGCAGTATTTT	CASSLAVTDTQYF
TRBJ1-2	-	-	TRBV6-1	TGTGCCAGCAGGGAGGCCCCCACAGGGAACTATGGCTACACCTTC	CASREAPTGNYGYTF
TRBJ2-7	TRBD1	-	TRBV28	TGTGCCAGCAGAAGCCAGGGGGTAGGTTACGAGCAGTACTTC	CASRSQGVGYEQYF
TRBJ2-5	TRBD2	-	TRBV2	TGTGCCAGCAGTCTAGCGGGAGGGCGGGAGACCCAGTACTTC	CASSLAGGRETQYF
TRBJ2-7	-	once	TRBV6-6	TGTGCCAGCAGTTCCCCCCCCAGATGGGAGCAGTACTTC	CASSSPPRWEQYF
TRBJ1-1	TRBD1	-	TRBV14	TGTGCCAGCAGCCAAGGGGACAGGGTACACACTGAAGCTTTCTTT	CASSQGDRVHTEAFF
TRBJ2-7	TRBD1	-	TRBV6-1	TGTGCCAGCAGTGCGTCCGGGACAGGTTACTACGAGCAGTACTTC	CASSASGTGYYEQYF
TRBJ2-1	TRBD2	-	TRBV10-2	TGCGCCAGCGGGGCGGTGACTAGCGGATACAATGAGCAGTTCTTC	CASGAVTSGYNEQFF
TRBJ2-2	-	-	TRBV6-6	TGTGCCAGCAGTTACTCGGGGGGAGCGAACACCGGGGAGCTGTTTTTT	CASSYSGGANTGELFF
TRBJ1-2	-	-	TRBV5-1	TGCGCCAGCAGCTTGGATCAGGGGTGGGAAGCAGATGGCTACACCTTC	CASSLDQGWEADGYTF
TRBJ2-4	-	once	TRBV10-2	TGCGCCAGCAGTGAGCAGCGGAAAAACATTCAGTACTTC	CASSEQRKNIQYF
TRBJ2-7	TRBD1	-	TRBV6-7	TGTGCCAGCAGTTGCCCCACAGGGACAGGTTACGAGCAGTACTTC	CASSCPTGTGYEQYF
TRBJ2-2	TRBD1	-	TRBV15	TGTGCCACCAGCAGATACAGGGGACAGAACACCGGGGAGCTGTTTTTT	CATSRYRGQNTGELFF
TRBJ1-1	TRBD1	-	TRBV27	TGTGCCAGCAGTTTATCGAGGACAGGAAACACTGAAGCTTTCTTT	CASSLSRTGNTEAFF
TRBJ1-3	-	-	TRBV7-9	TGTGCCAGCAGCCCACGGGGGTTCTCTGGAAACACCATATATTTT	CASSPRGFSGNTIYF
TRBJ1-4	-	-	TRBV15	TGTGCCACCAAGGAGCTTGCAACTAATGAAAAACTGTTTTTT	CATKELATNEKLFF
TRBJ1-4	-	-	TRBV30	TGTGCCTGGAGTTACCGGGACCTCCTGGCGGGGGACGAAAAACTGTTTTTT	CAWSYRDLLAGDEKLFF
TRBJ2-5	TRBD1	-	TRBV28	TGTGCCAGCAGTTCCTCCGGCCCGGGACAGGGTTGGACCCAGTACTTC	CASSSSGPGQGWTQYF
TRBJ2-2	TRBD2	-	TRBV2	TGTGCCAGCATGTGGTTAGCGGGGGCCGGGGAGCTGTTTTTT	CASMWLAGAGELFF
TRBJ2-3	TRBD2	-	TRBV2	TGTGCCAGCAGTGGGAGTCTAGCGGGAGCAGATACGCAGTATTTT	CASSGSLAGADTQYF